This T cell receptor beta chain was retrieved from a study of CD8+ T cells in alopecia areata (dated by TCRdb to between 2018 and 2020). Describing the broader study: Treated patients were enrolled in an open-label pilot trial of oral tofacitinib at 5 to 10 mg twice daily for moderate-to-severe alopecia areata. Tofacitinib-treated patients had biopsies at baseline and at 4 and 24 weeks of treatment, with a later scalp biopsy in several patients. Scalp clonality was compared among normal scalp (n=4), patchy alopecia areata scalp (n=8), and alopecia totalis/universalis scalp (n=8). Human TCRbeta sequencing covered scalp tissue and sorted CD4+ and CD8+ peripheral blood T cells from patchy and totalis/universalis alopecia areata patients and healthy controls. TCRbeta CDR3 regions were amplified by immunoSEQ multiplex PCR with 35 Vbeta forward and 13 Jbeta reverse primers. To study T cell clonal expansion in alopecia areata, the researchers applied high-throughput TCRbeta sequencing to both the C3H/HeJ mouse model and human patients. The RNA source kit depended on sample type: the PAXgene miRNA kit for fixed scalp, the miRNeasy kit for PBMCs, and the RNeasy kit for mouse skin. In treated patients, disease severity was measured using the SALT score, which gives the percentage of scalp surface area affected. Tofacitinib was administered for 6 to 18 months, and 6 months of follow-up off drug were then conducted to assess delayed response and recurrence.

Its CDR3 holds 13 amino acids, cysteine through phenylalanine. Only CDR3 DNA is held: 39 bases, read in frame from base 1. CDR1 and CDR2, looked up from the germline V gene, are LGHNT and FRNRAP. Trimming takes 6 bases from V and 6 bases from J, and the germline ends sit 12 bases apart. Study-wide findings and limitations: During tofacitinib treatment, many expanded lesional clones remained in scalp and blood, and this persistence may partly explain relapse after treatment is stopped. Tofacitinib significantly decreased scalp clonality and the number of expanded CD8+ clones among the top 100 scalp clones. Shared TCR sequences between patients were less evident than in mice, which may be partly attributable to HLA diversity in the patient population. Scalp TCR repertoire analysis is complicated because resident alphabeta T cells in normal human skin are also sequenced, whereas mouse skin is dominated by gammadelta T cells. Compared with normal scalp, lesional scalp had higher clonality and more expanded CD8+ clones, particularly in alopecia totalis/universalis, a pattern that suggests antigenic drive. Because the treated cohort was small and had only one nonresponder, larger studies are needed to examine links between baseline CD8+ expansion and response.

As concerns this clone: Its antigen remains unidentified. Qualities for individual bases were not recorded, and no much larger clone is one base off.

According to the study, the label for this sample's treatment or condition signals: oral pan-JAK inhibitor, 5-10 mg twice daily. Lesional scalp punch biopsies and peripheral blood were obtained from alopecia areata patients. PBMCs were isolated by density centrifugation and stained for CD3, CD4 and CD8, and CD4+ and CD8+ T cells were sorted on a FACSAria. Library prep was done by the immunoSEQ multiplex PCR assay. To provide template for TCR sequencing, every sample had RNA extracted and reverse transcribed into cDNA. First-strand cDNA was synthesized using SuperScript III with a 2:1 mix of oligo-dT and random hexamers. Amplification bias was assessed with a synthetic immune receptor repertoire, and residual bias was removed computationally. The authors' analysis ran thus. Raw reads were preprocessed for error removal, and CDR3 was defined according to IMGT conventions as running from the conserved cysteine to phenylalanine. Clonality was computed as 1 minus the Shannon entropy, with the entropy normalized by log2 of the number of productive unique TCRs. Whether scalp clones were CD4 or CD8 was inferred by matching scalp TCRbeta sequences against CD4 and CD8 repertoires sorted from blood. Sourced from immuneACCESS, this table was stored by TCRdb with only in-frame sequences that have V and J called. A share of the clones is absent; for the studies checked, an unresolved V gene accounts for under half, and the remainder has no known explanation. That table is the source of V, J and clone size, and D and trimming were worked out from the DNA. Across this sample there are about 180,000 clones, with roughly 46% seen only once. The ten biggest clones cover 10% of the sample.

The sequence came from a human donor with alopecia areata. The input for sequencing was CD8+ T cells sorted from blood, taken between weeks 51 and 52, from a patient treated with tofacitinib. The rearranged chain carries TRBV12-5 and TRBJ2-1; D gene: possibly TRBD2, on 6 matching bases. DNA sequence: TGTGCTAGTGGCAAGGGCGGGGTCAATGAGCAGTTCTTC. Its translation is CASGKGGVNEQFF.